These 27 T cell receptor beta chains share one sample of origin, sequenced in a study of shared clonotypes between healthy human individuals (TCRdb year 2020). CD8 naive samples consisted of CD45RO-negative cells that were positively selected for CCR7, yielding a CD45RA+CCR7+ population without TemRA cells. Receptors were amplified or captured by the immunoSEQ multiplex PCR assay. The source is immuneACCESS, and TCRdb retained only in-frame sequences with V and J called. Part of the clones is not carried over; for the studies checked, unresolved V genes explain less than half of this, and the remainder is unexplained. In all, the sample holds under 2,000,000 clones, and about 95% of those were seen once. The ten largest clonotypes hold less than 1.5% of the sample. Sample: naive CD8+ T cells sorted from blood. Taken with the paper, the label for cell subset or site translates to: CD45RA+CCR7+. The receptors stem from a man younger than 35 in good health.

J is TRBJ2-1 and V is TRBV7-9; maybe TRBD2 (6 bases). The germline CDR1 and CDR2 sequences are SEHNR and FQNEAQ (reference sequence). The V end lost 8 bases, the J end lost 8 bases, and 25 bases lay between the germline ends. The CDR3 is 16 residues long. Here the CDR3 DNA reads TGTGCCAGCCGATCGACTAGGAACGATAATTACGATGAGCAGTTCTTC. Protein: CASRSTRNDNYDEQFF.

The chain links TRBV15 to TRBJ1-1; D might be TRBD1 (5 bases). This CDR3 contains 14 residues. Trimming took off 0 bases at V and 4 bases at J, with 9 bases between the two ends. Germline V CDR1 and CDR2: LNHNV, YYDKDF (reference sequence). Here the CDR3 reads CATSRDRVATEAFF. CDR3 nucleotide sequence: TGTGCCACCAGCAGAGACAGGGTGGCCACTGAAGCTTTCTTT. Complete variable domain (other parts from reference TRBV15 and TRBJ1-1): DAMVIQNPRYQVTQFGKPVTLSCSQTLNHNVMYWYQQKSSQAPKLLFHYYDKDFNNEADTPDNFQSRRPNTSFCFLDIRSPGLGDTAMYLCATSRDRVATEAFFGQGTRLTVV.

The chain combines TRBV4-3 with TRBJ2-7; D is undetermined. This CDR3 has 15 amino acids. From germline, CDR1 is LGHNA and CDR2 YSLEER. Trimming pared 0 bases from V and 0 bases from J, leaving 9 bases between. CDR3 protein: CASSQETSSSYEQYF. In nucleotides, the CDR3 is TGCGCCAGCAGCCAAGAAACCAGTAGCTCCTACGAGCAGTACTTC.

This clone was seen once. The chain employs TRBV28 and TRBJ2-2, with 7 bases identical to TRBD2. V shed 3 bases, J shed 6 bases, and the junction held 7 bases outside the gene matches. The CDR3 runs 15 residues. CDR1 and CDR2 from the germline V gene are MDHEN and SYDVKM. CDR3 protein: CASSLDRGVSGELFF. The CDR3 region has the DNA TGTGCCAGCAGTTTGGATCGGGGGGTGTCCGGGGAGCTGTTTTTT.

CDR3: CAWSTTGGAGNEQFF. DNA of the CDR3: TGTGCCTGGAGTACGACAGGGGGCGCAGGCAATGAGCAGTTCTTC. V usage is TRBV30 and J usage is TRBJ2-1, with TRBD1 identical over 10 bases. The CDR3 contains 15 residues. With 2 bases clipped from V and 6 bases from J, the junction kept 7 bases outside the gene matches. From germline, CDR1 is GTSNPN and CDR2 SVGIG (reference sequence).

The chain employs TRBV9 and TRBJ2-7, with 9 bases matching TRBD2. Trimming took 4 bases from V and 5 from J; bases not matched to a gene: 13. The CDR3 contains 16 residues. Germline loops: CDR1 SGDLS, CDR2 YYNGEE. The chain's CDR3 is CASSPFTSGGLDEQYF. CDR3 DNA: TGTGCCAGCAGCCCCTTCACGAGCGGGGGGTTGGACGAGCAGTACTTC. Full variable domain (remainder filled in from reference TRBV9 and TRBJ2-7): DSGVTQTPKHLITATGQRVTLRCSPRSGDLSVYWYQQSLDQGLQFLIQYYNGEERAKGNILERFSAQQFPDLHSELNLSSLELGDSALYFCASSPFTSGGLDEQYFGPGTRLTVT.

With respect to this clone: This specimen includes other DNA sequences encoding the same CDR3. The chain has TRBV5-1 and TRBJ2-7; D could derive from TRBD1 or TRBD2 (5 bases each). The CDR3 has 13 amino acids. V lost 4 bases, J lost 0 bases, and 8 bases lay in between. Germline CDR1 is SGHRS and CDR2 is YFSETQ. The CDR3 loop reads CASSPGSSYEQYF. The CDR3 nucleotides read TGCGCCAGCAGCCCAGGGAGCTCCTACGAGCAGTACTTC.

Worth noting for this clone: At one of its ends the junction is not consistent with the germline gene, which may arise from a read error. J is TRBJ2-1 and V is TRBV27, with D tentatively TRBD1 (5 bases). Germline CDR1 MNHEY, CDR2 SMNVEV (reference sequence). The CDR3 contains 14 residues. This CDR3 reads CASSLRVWTDTLLF. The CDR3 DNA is TGTGCCAGCAGTTTAAGGGTGTGGACGGACACCCTGCTCTTC.

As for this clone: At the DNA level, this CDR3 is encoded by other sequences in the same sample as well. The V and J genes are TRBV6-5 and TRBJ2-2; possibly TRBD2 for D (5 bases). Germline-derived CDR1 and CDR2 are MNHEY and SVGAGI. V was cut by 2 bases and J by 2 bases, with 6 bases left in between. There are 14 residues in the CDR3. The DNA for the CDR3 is TGTGCCAGCAGTTACGGACTTAACACCGGGGAGCTGTTTTTT. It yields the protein CASSYGLNTGELFF.

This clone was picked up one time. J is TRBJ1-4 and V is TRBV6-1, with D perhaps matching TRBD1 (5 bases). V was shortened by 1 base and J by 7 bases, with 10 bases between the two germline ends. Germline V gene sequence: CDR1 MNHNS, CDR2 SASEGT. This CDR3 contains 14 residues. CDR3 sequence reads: CASSEVGRGEKLFF. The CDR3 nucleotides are TGTGCCAGCAGTGAAGTCGGAAGGGGTGAAAAACTGTTTTTT.

The DNA for the CDR3 is TGTGCCAGCAGTTTGCTACAGGGTTATAATTCACCCCTCCACTTT. This encodes CASSLLQGYNSPLHF. The V and J genes are TRBV27 and TRBJ1-6, with D perhaps TRBD1 (6 bases). The germline V and J ends were trimmed by 3 bases and 4 bases, with 10 bases remaining between them. CDR3 length equals 15 residues. The germline V gene encodes CDR1 MNHEY and CDR2 SMNVEV (reference sequence).

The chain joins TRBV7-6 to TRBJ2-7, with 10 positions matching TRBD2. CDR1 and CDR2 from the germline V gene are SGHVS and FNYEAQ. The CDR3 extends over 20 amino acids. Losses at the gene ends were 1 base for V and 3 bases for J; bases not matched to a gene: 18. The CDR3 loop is CASSLDYGASGGTSHYEQYF. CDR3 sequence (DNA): TGTGCCAGCAGCTTAGACTACGGTGCTAGCGGGGGAACGAGCCACTACGAGCAGTACTTC. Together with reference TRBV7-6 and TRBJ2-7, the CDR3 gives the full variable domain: GAGVSQSPRYKVTKRGQDVALRCDPISGHVSLYWYRQALGQGPEFLTYFNYEAQQDKSGLPNDRFSAERPEGSISTLTIQRTEQRDSAMYRCASSLDYGASGGTSHYEQYFGPGTRLTVT.

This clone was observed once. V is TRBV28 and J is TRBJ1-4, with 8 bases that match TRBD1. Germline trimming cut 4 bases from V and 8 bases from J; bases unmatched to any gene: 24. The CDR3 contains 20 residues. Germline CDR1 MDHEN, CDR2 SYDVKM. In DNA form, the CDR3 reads TGTGCCAGCAGTTCCAACTATGGGGGGGACAGGAGGTTCGGGCCAGAAAAACTGTTTTTT. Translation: CASSSNYGGDRRFGPEKLFF.

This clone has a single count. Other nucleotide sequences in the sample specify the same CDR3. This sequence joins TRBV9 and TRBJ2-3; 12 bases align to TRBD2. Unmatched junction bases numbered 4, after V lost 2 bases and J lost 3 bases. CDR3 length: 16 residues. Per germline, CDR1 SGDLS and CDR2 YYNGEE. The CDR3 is CASSVLAGGPTDTQYF. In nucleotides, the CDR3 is TGTGCCAGCAGCGTGCTAGCGGGAGGGCCAACAGATACGCAGTATTTT.

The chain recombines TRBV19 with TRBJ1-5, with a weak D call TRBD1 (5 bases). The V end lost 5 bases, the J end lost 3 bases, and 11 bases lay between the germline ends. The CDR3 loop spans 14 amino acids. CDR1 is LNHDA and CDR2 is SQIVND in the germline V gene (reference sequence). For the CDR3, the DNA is TGTGCCAGTAGTGATGACAGAGACAATCAGCCCCAGCATTTT. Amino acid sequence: CASSDDRDNQPQHF.

CDR3 sequence reads: CASSFRAVTGELFF. The CDR3 DNA follows: TGTGCCAGCAGTTTCCGGGCCGTCACCGGGGAGCTGTTTTTT. The genes are TRBV27 and TRBJ2-2; D is unresolved. The CDR3 runs 14 residues. CDR1 is MNHEY and CDR2 is SMNVEV in the germline V gene (reference sequence). V lost 3 bases and J lost 4, with 9 bases in between.

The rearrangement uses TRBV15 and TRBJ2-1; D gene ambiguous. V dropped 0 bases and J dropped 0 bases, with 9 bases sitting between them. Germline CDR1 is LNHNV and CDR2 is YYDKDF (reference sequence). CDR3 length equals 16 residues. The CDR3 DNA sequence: TGTGCCACCAGCAGAGATCTTGGCAGCTCCTACAATGAGCAGTTCTTC. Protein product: CATSRDLGSSYNEQFF.

In DNA, the CDR3 is TGTGCCTGGAGTGTACAGGCGGACTCGAACACCGGGGAGCTGTTTTTT. As protein: CAWSVQADSNTGELFF. The chain recombines TRBV30 with TRBJ2-2; D may match TRBD1 or TRBD2 (5 bases each). Germline V lookup: CDR1 GTSNPN, CDR2 SVGIG (reference sequence). V was shortened by 0 bases and J by 0 bases, with 11 bases between the two germline ends. The CDR3 runs to 16 residues.

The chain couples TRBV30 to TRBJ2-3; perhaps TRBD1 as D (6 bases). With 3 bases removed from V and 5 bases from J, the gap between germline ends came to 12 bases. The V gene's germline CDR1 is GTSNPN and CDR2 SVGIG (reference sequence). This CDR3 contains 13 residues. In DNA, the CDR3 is TGTGCCTGGAGCGGCCCAGGGGTAGATACGCAGTATTTT. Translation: CAWSGPGVDTQYF.

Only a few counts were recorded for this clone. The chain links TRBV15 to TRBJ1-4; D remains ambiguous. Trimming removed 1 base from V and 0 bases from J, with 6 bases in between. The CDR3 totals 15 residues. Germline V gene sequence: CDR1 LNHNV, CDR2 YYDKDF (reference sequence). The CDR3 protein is CATSRGVATNEKLFF. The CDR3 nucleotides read TGTGCCACCAGCAGAGGAGTTGCAACTAATGAAAAACTGTTTTTT.

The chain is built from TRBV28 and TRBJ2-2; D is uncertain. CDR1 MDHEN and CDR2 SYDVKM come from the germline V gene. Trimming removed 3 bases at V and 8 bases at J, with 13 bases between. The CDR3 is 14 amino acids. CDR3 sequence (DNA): TGTGCCAGCAGTTTGCGAACAGTTAAAGGGGAGCTGTTTTTT. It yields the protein CASSLRTVKGELFF.

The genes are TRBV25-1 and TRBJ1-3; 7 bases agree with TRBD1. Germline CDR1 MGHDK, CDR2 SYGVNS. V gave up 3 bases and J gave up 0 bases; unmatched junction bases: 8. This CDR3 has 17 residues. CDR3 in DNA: TGTGCCAGCAGTGACCGGGACAGCCTTCACTCTGGAAACACCATATATTTT. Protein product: CASSDRDSLHSGNTIYF.

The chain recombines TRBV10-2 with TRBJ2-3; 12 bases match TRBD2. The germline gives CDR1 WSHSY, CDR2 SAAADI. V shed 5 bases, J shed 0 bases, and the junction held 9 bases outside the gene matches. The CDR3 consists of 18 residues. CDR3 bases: TGCGCCAGCAGTCGAATCGGACTAGCGGGATGGAGCACAGATACGCAGTATTTT. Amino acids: CASSRIGLAGWSTDTQYF.

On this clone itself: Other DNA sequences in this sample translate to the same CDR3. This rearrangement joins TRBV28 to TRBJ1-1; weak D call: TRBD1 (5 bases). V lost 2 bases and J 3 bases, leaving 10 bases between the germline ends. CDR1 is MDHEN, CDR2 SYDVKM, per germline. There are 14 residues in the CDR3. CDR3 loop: CASSLRGRDTEAFF. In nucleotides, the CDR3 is TGTGCCAGCAGTTTACGGGGGAGGGACACTGAAGCTTTCTTT.

The CDR3 nucleotides read TGTGCCAGCAGCTTAGGACCGGGCATTCCTAATCAGCCCCAGCATTTT. Its protein product is CASSLGPGIPNQPQHF. The rearrangement joins TRBV7-2 to TRBJ1-5; no definite D call. This CDR3 contains 16 residues. CDR1 and CDR2 (germline): SGHTA, FQGNSA. The germline V and J ends were trimmed by 1 base and 4 bases, with 14 bases remaining between them.

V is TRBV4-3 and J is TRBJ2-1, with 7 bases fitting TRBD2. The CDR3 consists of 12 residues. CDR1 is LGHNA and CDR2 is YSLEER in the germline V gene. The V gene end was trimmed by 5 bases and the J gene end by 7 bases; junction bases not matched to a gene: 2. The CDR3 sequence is CASSMRENEQFF. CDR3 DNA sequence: TGCGCCAGCAGCATGCGGGAGAATGAGCAGTTCTTC.

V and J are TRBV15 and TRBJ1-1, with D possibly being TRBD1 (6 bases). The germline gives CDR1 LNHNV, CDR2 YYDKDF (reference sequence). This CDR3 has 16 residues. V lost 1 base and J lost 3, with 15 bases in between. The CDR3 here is CATSRGVTGRYTEAFF. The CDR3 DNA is TGTGCCACCAGCAGAGGGGTAACAGGGCGGTACACTGAAGCTTTCTTT.